This T cell receptor (beta chain) was recorded in a study of T cells in Graves' hyperthyroidism and ophthalmopathy. This clonotype was found a few times. V was trimmed by 4 bases and J by 7 bases, leaving 17 bases between them. The CDR3 has 15 residues. Germline CDR1 is MNHEY and CDR2 is SVGAGI. No progression to ophthalmopathy during 18 months of follow-up defined stable disease. Not enrolled were patients with uncontrolled infection, other autoimmune disease, pregnancy or lactation. The PBMCs were sourced from fresh peripheral blood (about 10 ml). Amplified regions were TCR beta CDR3 sequences from RNA transcripts. Researchers ran a first-round RT-PCR on the TCR CDR3 using the HTBI primer set. MiXCR, applied by TCRdb to the multiplex PCR reads, yields one record per CDR3 protein. Here the sample spans some 500,000 distinct CDR3 sequences, approximately 14% being singletons.

The receptor was derived from a woman under 30 with Graves' hyperthyroidism. Sequencing was done on a sample of blood. This chain joins TRBV6-5 and TRBJ2-1; no firm D call. As DNA, the CDR3 is TGTGCCAGCAGTTGGCTGGGGAATAGGGCTAATGAGCAGTTCTTC. It codes for CASSWLGNRANEQFF.